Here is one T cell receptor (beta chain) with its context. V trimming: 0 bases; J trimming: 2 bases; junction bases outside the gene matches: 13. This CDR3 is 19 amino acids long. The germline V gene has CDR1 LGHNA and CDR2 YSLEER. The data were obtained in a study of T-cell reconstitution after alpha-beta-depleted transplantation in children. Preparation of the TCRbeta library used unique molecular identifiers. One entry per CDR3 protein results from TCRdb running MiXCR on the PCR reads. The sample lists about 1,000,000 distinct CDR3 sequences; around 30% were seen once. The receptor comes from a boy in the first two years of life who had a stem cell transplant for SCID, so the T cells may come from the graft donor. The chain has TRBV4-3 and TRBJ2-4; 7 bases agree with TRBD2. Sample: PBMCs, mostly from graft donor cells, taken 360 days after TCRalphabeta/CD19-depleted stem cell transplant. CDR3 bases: TGCGCCAGCAGCCAAGATCCGGCCCAGGGAGGGAACACCAAAAACATTCAGTACTTC. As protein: CASSQDPAQGGNTKNIQYF.